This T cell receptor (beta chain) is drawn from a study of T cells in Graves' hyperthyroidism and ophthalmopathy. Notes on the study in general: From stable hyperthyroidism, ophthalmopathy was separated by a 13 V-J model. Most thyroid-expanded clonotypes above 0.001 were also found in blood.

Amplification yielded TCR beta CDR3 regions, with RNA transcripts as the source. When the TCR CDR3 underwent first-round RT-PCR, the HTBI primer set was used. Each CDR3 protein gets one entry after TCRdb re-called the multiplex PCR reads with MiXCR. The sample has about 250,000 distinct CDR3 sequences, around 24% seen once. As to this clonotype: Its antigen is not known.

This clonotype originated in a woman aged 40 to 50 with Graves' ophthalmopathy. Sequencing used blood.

The DNA of the CDR3 is TGTGCCAGCAGGTTGTCCTCGGGGGGGCTAGAAGAGACCCAGTACTTC. Its translation is CASRLSSGGLEETQYF. J is TRBJ2-5 and V is TRBV12-3 or TRBV12-4, with TRBD2 identical over 8 bases. The V gene end was trimmed by 6 bases and the J gene end by 3 bases; junction bases not matched to a gene: 12. The CDR3 has 16 residues.